This is a list of T cell receptor beta chains from one sample in a study of multiple sclerosis patients with progressive multifocal leukoencephalopathy. Repertoires were generated with immunoSEQ multiplex PCR, while TCRdb's copy carries only in-frame clones and drops some. The repertoire holds some 30,000 clones, with 70% to 90% as singletons. Sequencing used PBMCs. These receptors were obtained from a human donor with multiple sclerosis. CDR3s include the opening cysteine and the closing phenylalanine or tryptophan. The D gene is left open where the match is weak.

>TRBJ1-1|TRBV29-1|NA
TGCAGCGCCCTCACCCAACTGAACACTGAAGCTTTCTTT
CSALTQLNTEAFF
>TRBJ1-2|TRBV10-3|TRBD1
TGTGCCATCGGTGGACAAGGGGGCCACGATGGCTACACCTTC
CAIGGQGGHDGYTF
>TRBJ2-1|TRBV4-3|NA
TGCGCCAGCAGCCTGCGGAATGAGCAGTTCTTC
CASSLRNEQFF
>TRBJ1-1|TRBV20-1|NA
TGCAGTGCCCTATTTGGGACTGAAGCTTTCTTT
CSALFGTEAFF
>TRBJ2-1|TRBV5-4|NA
TGTGCCAGCAGCTTGGGCACCGGGCCCTTTAGCTCCTACAATGAGCAGTTCTTC
CASSLGTGPFSSYNEQFF
>TRBJ1-1|TRBV6-4|TRBD1
TGTGCCACCCATGCGGACAGGGAAGCCACTGAAGCTTTCTTT
CATHADREATEAFF
>TRBJ2-2|TRBV6-1|NA
TGTGCCAGCAGCCAAGAACGTGGTGGAGCCGGGGAGCTGTTTTTT
CASSQERGGAGELFF
>TRBJ1-1|TRBV7-9|TRBD1
TGTGCCAGCAGCCGTATGGGACAGGGGGCCACTGAAGCTTTCTTT
CASSRMGQGATEAFF
>TRBJ2-2|TRBV9|NA
TGTGCCAGCAGCGCCGTGTTGGGATCCGGGGAGCTGTTTTTT
CASSAVLGSGELFF
>TRBJ1-2|TRBV15|TRBD1
TGTGCCACCAGCACCCAAGGACAGGCTGCGAGTCGCGGCTACACCTTC
CATSTQGQAASRGYTF
>TRBJ1-5|TRBV11-2|TRBD1
TGTGCCAGCAGCTTAGAAGGGGGCGGGTCTCAGCCCCAGCATTTT
CASSLEGGGSQPQHF
>TRBJ2-1|TRBV19|NA
TGTGCCAGTAGTGGGTGGCGGGCTAGCGCTACCAATGAGCAGTTCTTC
CASSGWRASATNEQFF
>TRBJ2-4|TRBV6-5|TRBD1
TGTGCCAGCAAGGACAGGGGAATGGTAGACATTCAGTACTTC
CASKDRGMVDIQYF
>TRBJ2-1|TRBV7-9|TRBD1
TGTGCCAGCAGCCTCCGGACAGGGTGGGGTCCTCTGAATGAGCAGTTCTTC
CASSLRTGWGPLNEQFF
>TRBJ2-7|TRBV14|TRBD2
TGTGCCAGCAGCCAGGAGAGAGGGTGGACTAGCGGGAGGAGCTCCTACGAGCAGTACTTC
CASSQERGWTSGRSSYEQYF
>TRBJ2-1|TRBV15|NA
TGTGCCACCAGCAGAGGAGCCCGGTTTTCCTACAATGAGCAGTTCTTC
CATSRGARFSYNEQFF
>TRBJ2-2|TRBV11-2|NA
TGTGCCAGCAGCTTAGGAAGACTAATCACAAGACCGAACACCGGGGAGCTGTTTTTT
CASSLGRLITRPNTGELFF
>TRBJ1-1|TRBV30|NA
TGTGCCTGGACGGGAGTTAGGAACGCTGAAGCTTTCTTT
CAWTGVRNAEAFF
>TRBJ1-2|TRBV6-4|NA
TGTGCCAGCAAAGGCGCAGGGGTTGGTAGTGGCTACACCTTC
CASKGAGVGSGYTF